The T cell receptor (beta chain) under discussion was sequenced for a study of T cell repertoires in cytomegalovirus infection. Whole-study context: Through public TCR beta signatures, both CMV infection and matching HLA type were indicated.

Study-wide findings and caveats: Within the response measured ex vivo, HLA-C-restricted CMV-specific TCR beta clonotypes were dominant. People with CMV and the relevant HLA were identified by cumulative public TCR beta family frequency.

Germline-derived CDR1 and CDR2 are SGHVS and FNYEAQ. The CDR3 loop spans 13 amino acids. Deletions cut 4 bases from V and 6 bases from J, with 11 bases between. This clonotype was seen repeatedly, ten times or more. Its antigen is still unknown. TCRdb redid the calling of the reads with MiXCR, one entry per CDR3 protein. The repertoire holds roughly 280,000 distinct CDR3 sequences, with 8% to 9.5% as singletons. The chain carries TRBV7-6 and TRBJ2-3; no clear D gene. The receptor's source is a human donor in good health (CMV status not recorded). Some clones in this sample may be carry-over from other donors' samples. Material: PBMCs. CDR3 protein: CASSSQEGDTQYF. The CDR3, as DNA: TGTGCCAGCAGCTCCCAGGAAGGCGATACGCAGTATTTT.